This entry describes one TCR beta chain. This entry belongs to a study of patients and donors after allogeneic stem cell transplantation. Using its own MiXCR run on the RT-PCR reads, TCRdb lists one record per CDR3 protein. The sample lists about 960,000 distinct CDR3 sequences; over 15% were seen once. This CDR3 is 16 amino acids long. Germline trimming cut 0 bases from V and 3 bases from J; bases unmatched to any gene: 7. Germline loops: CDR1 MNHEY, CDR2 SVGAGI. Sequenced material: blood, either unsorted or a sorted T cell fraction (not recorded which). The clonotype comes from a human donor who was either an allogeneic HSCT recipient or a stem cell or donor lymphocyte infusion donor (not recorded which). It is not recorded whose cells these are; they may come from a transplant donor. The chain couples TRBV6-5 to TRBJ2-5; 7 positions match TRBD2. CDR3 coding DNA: TGTGCCAGCAGTTACTCCTGGCTAGCGGTTAAAGAGACCCAGTACTTC. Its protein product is CASSYSWLAVKETQYF.